This paragraph covers one T cell receptor beta chain sequence. Its antigen remains unknown. For TCR beta, libraries came from iRepertoire HTBI primers and Arm-PCR of CDR3 regions. Each CDR3 protein is one row after TCRdb ran MiXCR on the multiplex PCR reads. The repertoire consists of hundreds of thousands of distinct CDR3 sequences, with 21% occurring once and the leading ten covering 14%. This record belongs to a study of regulatory T cells in long-lasting Graves disease. Study in general: Patients with persistent Graves' disease had over 5 years of antithyroid drugs and persistent TSH receptor antibodies. General study points: Favored usage of TRBV28, TRBJ1-2 and TRBJ2-5 was recorded in persistent disease.

This sample's time point: persistent/refractory GD, antithyroid drugs over 5 years with positive TRAb. From RNA extracted from PBMCs, the TCR library was made. The EDTA tubes were filled with about 9 milliliters of drawn peripheral blood. V lost 1 base and J 4 bases, leaving 9 bases between the germline ends. CDR1 is MDHEN and CDR2 is SYDVKM in the germline V gene. CDR3 size: 14 residues. The genes are TRBV28 and TRBJ2-3, with D perhaps matching TRBD2 (5 bases). Sequencing used peripheral blood mononuclear cells (PBMCs), obtained when the disease was refractory, from a patient treated with antithyroid drugs. The TCR was taken from a female donor with Graves disease. In nucleotides, the CDR3 is TGTGCCAGCAGTTTATCGGTTAGCGCAGATACGCAGTATTTT. This gives the protein CASSLSVSADTQYF.